The 14 T cell receptor beta chains in this list originate from one sample, sequenced in a study of blood T cells in healthy people across ages. A second PCR, run for roughly 7 to 11 cycles, used a sample-barcoded 5' primer plus a J-beta primer mix. MiXCR was run by TCRdb on the 5' RACE reads, yielding one entry per CDR3 protein. The sample records over 1,500,000 distinct CDR3 sequences, roughly 52% being singletons. Input material: blood. These receptors were taken from a woman in her thirties or forties in good health.

A few counts support this clonotype. This chain links TRBV5-6 with TRBJ2-1, with D possibly called TRBD1 or TRBD2 (5 bases each). This CDR3 is 15 amino acids long. The germline CDR1 and CDR2 sequences are SGHDT and YYEEEE. The V gene lost 4 bases and the J gene lost 5 bases, with 16 bases spanning the gap. CDR3 protein: CASSRSPGRDNEQFF. The CDR3 nucleotides read TGTGCCAGCAGCAGGTCCCCGGGACGGGACAATGAGCAGTTCTTC.

As for this clonotype: Relative to the germline gene, one junction end is altered; a read error may explain this. The genes are TRBV7-7 and TRBJ2-3; 8 bases agree with TRBD2. The CDR3 has 16 amino acids. Germline V gene data show CDR1 as SSHAT and CDR2 as FNYEAQ (reference sequence). This CDR3 is CASSRGGPFDTDTQYF. CDR3 DNA: TGTGCTAGCAGCCGGGGGGGCCCATTCGACACAGATACGCAGTATTTT.

This chain links TRBV6-5 with TRBJ2-3; D gene ambiguous. Trimming took off 6 bases at V and 0 bases at J, with 7 bases between the two ends. CDR3 length: 13 residues. The germline V gene has CDR1 MNHEY and CDR2 SVGAGI. CDR3 DNA: TGTGCCAGCAGCACCGACAGCACAGATACGCAGTATTTT. Residues: CASSTDSTDTQYF.

This clonotype was picked up a small number of times. The rearrangement joins TRBV6-1 to TRBJ1-6, with 7 bases fitting TRBD1. This CDR3 is built from 17 residues. The V segment lost 5 bases and the J segment 5 bases; nucleotides outside the gene matches: 12. In germline, CDR1 is MNHNS, CDR2 SASEGT. CDR3 coding DNA: TGTGCCAGCAGTCGACCACAGCTGCAGGGGGATAATTCACCCCTCCACTTT. Its translation: CASSRPQLQGDNSPLHF.

This clonotype was picked up a small number of times. The chain couples TRBV6-2 or TRBV6-3 to TRBJ2-4; the D gene is possibly TRBD1 (5 bases). V was cut by 4 bases and J by 0 bases, with 10 bases left in between. CDR1 and CDR2 from the germline V gene are MNHEY and SVGEGT. The CDR3 is made up of 15 amino acids. CDR3 DNA: TGTGCCAGCAGTTCCCCGGACATAGCCAAAAACATTCAGTACTTC. Protein product: CASSSPDIAKNIQYF.

This sequence joins TRBV5-5 and TRBJ2-2, with D hard to call. Germline assignment: CDR1 SGHKS and CDR2 YYEKEE (reference sequence). CDR3 size: 13 residues. V was cut by 4 bases and J by 7 bases, with 11 bases left in between. The CDR3 is CASSGVFDGELFF. The CDR3 coding sequence is TGTGCCAGCAGCGGGGTTTTTGACGGGGAGCTGTTTTTT. Variable domain in full (rest from reference TRBV5-5 and TRBJ2-2): DAGVTQSPTHLIKTRGQQVTLRCSPISGHKSVSWYQQVLGQGPQFIFQYYEKEERGRGNFPDRFSARQFPNYSSELNVNALLLGDSALYLCASSGVFDGELFFGEGSRLTVL.

As for this clonotype: Germline and junction disagree at one end, which may indicate a read error. This chain uses TRBV27 with TRBJ2-5; D is ambiguous. CDR1 MNHEY and CDR2 SMNVEV come from the germline V gene (reference sequence). This CDR3 has 11 amino acids. The CDR3 coding sequence is TGTGCCAGCAGTTCTGGAGAGACCCGGTACTTC. It encodes CASSSGETRYF.

The chain combines TRBV28 with TRBJ2-7, with 7 bases identical to TRBD1. V was pared by 4 bases and J by 0 bases, with 9 bases of the junction left unmatched. The CDR3 consists of 16 residues. In germline, CDR1 is MDHEN, CDR2 SYDVKM. CDR3 nucleotides: TGTGCCAGCAGTTCTGACGGTTCAGGGGGCTCCTACGAGCAGTACTTC. Amino acids: CASSSDGSGGSYEQYF.

This chain connects TRBV7-2 to TRBJ2-7, with D perhaps being TRBD1 or TRBD2 (5 bases each). Per the germline V gene, CDR1 is SGHTA and CDR2 is FQGNSA. Trimming removed 1 base from V and 4 bases from J, with 17 bases in between. CDR3 length equals 16 residues. The CDR3 region is CASSLVMQGRGYEQYF. CDR3 DNA: TGTGCCAGCAGCTTAGTGATGCAGGGTAGAGGGTACGAGCAGTACTTC.

As to this clonotype: A read error may produce the germline difference seen at one junction end. This sequence joins TRBV7-2 and TRBJ1-5, with TRBD1 as a possible D gene (5 bases). CDR3 length: 12 amino acids. CDR1 and CDR2 from the germline V gene are SGHTA and FQGNSA. The CDR3 nucleotides read TGTGCCAACAGCCCGGGGACCGGATGCCAGCATTTT. Its protein product is CANSPGTGCQHF.

DNA of the CDR3: TGCGCCAGCACCCCGAGTAGCGGGGGGCCTCAAGAGACCCAGTACTTC. It encodes CASTPSSGGPQETQYF. This chain joins TRBV5-1 and TRBJ2-5; 10 nucleotides align to TRBD2. This CDR3 spans 16 amino acids. J gave up 2 bases and V 6 bases, and 10 bases lay outside the gene matches. Germline V lookup: CDR1 SGHRS, CDR2 YFSETQ. Full variable domain (outside the CDR3, taken from reference TRBV5-1 and TRBJ2-5): KAGVTQTPRYLIKTRGQQVTLSCSPISGHRSVSWYQQTPGQGLQFLFEYFSETQRNKGNFPGRFSGRQFSNSRSEMNVSTLELGDSALYLCASTPSSGGPQETQYFGPGTRLLVL.

In its sample, this clonotype was seen a few times. The V gene is TRBV9, the J gene TRBJ2-1; no definite D call. Germline values: CDR1 SGDLS, CDR2 YYNGEE. The V gene lost 3 bases and the J gene lost 6 bases, with 13 bases spanning the gap. This CDR3 is built from 14 residues. In nucleotides, the CDR3 is TGTGCCAGCAGCGCACCGACACGGACCAATGAGCAGTTCTTC. Protein product: CASSAPTRTNEQFF.

About this clonotype: The junction does not match germline at one end; this may be a read error. The rearrangement links TRBV7-2 to TRBJ2-3; D is perhaps TRBD2 (6 bases). The germline gives CDR1 SGHTA, CDR2 FQGNSA. This CDR3 contains 13 residues. CDR3 sequence: CAGSLALPDTQYF. CDR3 DNA sequence: TGTGCCGGCAGCCTAGCGCTCCCAGATACGCAGTATTTT.

This chain joins TRBV10-3 and TRBJ1-1; D gene ambiguous. V was pared by 2 bases and J by 5 bases, with 9 bases between. The length of the CDR3 is 13 residues. Germline V gene lookup returns CDR1 ENHRY and CDR2 SYGVKD. The CDR3 nucleotides are TGTGCCATCAGTGAGGCAGGACGGACTGAAGCTTTCTTT. Its protein is CAISEAGRTEAFF.